The 15 T cell receptor beta chains below come from one sample, sequenced in a study of Graves' ophthalmopathy and Graves' hyperthyroidism. The authors amplified TCR beta CDR3 regions, and they did so from RNA transcripts for repertoire sequencing. The workflow started with a first-round RT-PCR run with HTBI primers and then moved on to a second-round multiplex PCR. MiXCR was run by TCRdb on the multiplex PCR reads, yielding one entry per CDR3 protein. The repertoire holds fewer than 650,000 distinct CDR3 sequences, 22% seen once, with around 6.5% in the top ten. The specimen sequenced was peripheral blood. All receptors derive from a woman aged 18-29 years with stable Graves' hyperthyroidism. Some clones in this sample may be carry-over from other donors' samples.

This clonotype was observed a handful of times. This may be a read error: a much more frequent sequence differs by one nucleotide. V usage is TRBV3-1 and J usage is TRBJ1-6; D is uncertain. CDR3 size: 12 residues. Germline values: CDR1 LGHDT, CDR2 YNNKEL (reference sequence). CDR3 loop: CASSDIGSHLHF. In nucleotides, the CDR3 is TGTGCCAGCAGCGATATAGGTTCACACCTCCACTTT.

This clonotype was seen a handful of times. The rearrangement joins TRBV20-1 to TRBJ1-6; D may be TRBD1 (5 bases). V dropped 3 bases and J dropped 0 bases, with 15 bases sitting between them. The CDR3 is made up of 17 amino acids. CDR1 is DFQATT, CDR2 SNEGSKA, per germline (reference sequence). The CDR3 bases are TGCAGTGCTAGGGGTCAGGGTAGGAGCTCCTATAATTCACCCCTCCACTTT. It translates to CSARGQGRSSYNSPLHF.

The chain joins TRBV5-5 to TRBJ2-7; 11 positions agree with TRBD1. The J call is doubtful: the DNA matches TRBJ1-2 better. CDR1 and CDR2 from the germline V gene are SGHKS and YYEKEE (reference sequence). There are 14 residues in the CDR3. Here the CDR3 DNA reads TGTGCCAGCAGCTTGTGGACAGGGGGCTCGGGCTACACCTTC. Protein product: CASSLWTGGSGYTF.

The rearrangement links TRBV20-1 to TRBJ2-5, with D perhaps TRBD1 or TRBD2 (5 bases each). CDR1 is DFQATT and CDR2 is SNEGSKA in the germline V gene (reference sequence). With 6 bases removed from V and 0 bases from J, the gap between germline ends came to 11 bases. The CDR3 has 13 residues. CDR3 nucleotide sequence: TGCAGTGCAGGGACCCCGTACCAAGAGACCCAGTACTTC. This codes for CSAGTPYQETQYF.

This clonotype was counted ten times or more. CDR3 nucleotide sequence: TGTGCCAGCGAAGTGGGGTTCATGAACACTGAAGCTTTCTTT. Protein sequence: CASEVGFMNTEAFF. The V call is TRBV6-5, the J call TRBJ1-1; D unclear. The CDR3 length is 14 residues. V was trimmed by 8 bases and J by 0 bases, leaving 13 bases between them. Germline-derived CDR1 and CDR2 are MNHEY and SVGAGI.

This clonotype was detected many times. This rearrangement joins TRBV28 to TRBJ1-2; 10 bases align to TRBD1. Germline V gene sequence: CDR1 MDHEN, CDR2 SYDVKM. V gave up 6 bases and J gave up 2 bases; unmatched junction bases: 6. This CDR3 region has 15 residues. CDR3 nucleotide sequence: TGTGCCAGCAGACGGACAGGGGGAGAGAACTATGGCTACACCTTC. Translating it yields CASRRTGGENYGYTF.

At least ten counts were recorded for this clonotype. The chain employs TRBV7-2 and TRBJ2-5; 10 bases map to TRBD2. The CDR3 contains 16 residues. The ends lost 5 bases at V and 5 bases at J; junction bases unmatched: 11. The germline CDR1 and CDR2 sequences are SGHTA and FQGNSA. CDR3 amino acids: CASSQRRSGRTETQYF. The CDR3 nucleotides are TGTGCCAGCAGCCAACGCCGTAGCGGGAGGACTGAGACCCAGTACTTC.

This clonotype has only a few counts. One base away lies a much larger clone, so this may be a sequencing read error. The chain carries TRBV29-1 and TRBJ1-2; D gene unclear. Germline CDR1 reads SQVTM; CDR2 reads ANQGSEA. This CDR3 region has 11 residues. Trimming stripped 6 bases from V and 7 bases from J, with 12 bases between. In DNA form, the CDR3 reads TGCAGCGTCCGGGAATCTTGTGGCTACACCTTC. As protein: CSVRESCGYTF.

At least ten counts were recorded for this clonotype. The J gene is TRBJ1-6, the V gene TRBV11-2; the D is unclear. Germline V gene sequence: CDR1 SGHAT, CDR2 FQNNGV. Trimming left V 0 bases short and J 7 bases short, with 4 bases between. The CDR3 loop spans 13 amino acids. The DNA for the CDR3 is TGTGCCAGCAGCTTAGATTCAAATTCACCCCTCCACTTT. Amino acid sequence: CASSLDSNSPLHF.

A note on this clonotype: A much larger clone differs from this one at a single base, so this may be a read error. The V gene is TRBV6-2 or TRBV6-3, the J gene TRBJ2-2, with a tentative D call TRBD2 (6 bases). Germline V gene data show CDR1 as MNHEY and CDR2 as SVGEGT. This CDR3 has 14 residues. Here the CDR3 DNA reads TGTGCCAGCAGTCCCACGCTCTCGGGCGGGGAGCTGTGTTTT. Protein: CASSPTLSGGELCF.

The gene calls are TRBV6-5 and TRBJ2-2; D tentatively fits TRBD1 or TRBD2 (5 bases each). Trimming shortened V by 2 bases and J by 6 bases, and 10 bases separated the two germline ends. The CDR3 runs 14 residues. Germline loops: CDR1 MNHEY, CDR2 SVGAGI. Written as DNA, the CDR3 is TGTGCCAGCAGTTACGGGGGAACACCCGGGGAGCTGTTTTTT. Translating gives CASSYGGTPGELFF.

This clonotype came up a few times. One base away lies a much larger clone, so this may be a sequencing read error. J is TRBJ2-5 and V is TRBV4-2, with TRBD2 matching over 7 bases. The CDR3 consists of 15 residues. CDR1 and CDR2 from the germline V gene are LGHNA and YNFKEQ. The CDR3 sequence: CASSREGSGKETKYF. In DNA, the CDR3 is TGTGCCAGCAGCCGGGAGGGTAGCGGAAAAGAGACCAAGTACTTC.

The chain links TRBV28 to TRBJ2-7, with TRBD2 matching over 8 bases. With V trimmed by 5 bases and J by 9 bases, 15 bases remained unmatched. CDR3 length: 15 amino acids. CDR1 and CDR2 from the germline V gene are MDHEN and SYDVKM. As DNA, the CDR3 is TGTGCCAGCAGTATTACTAGCGGCGCCGGAGTCGGGCAGTACTTC. This gives the protein CASSITSGAGVGQYF.

This clonotype has a count of ten or more. The chain combines TRBV6-1 with TRBJ1-2, with TRBD1 identical over 9 bases. The CDR3 totals 14 residues. Germline trimming cut 6 bases from V and 2 bases from J; bases unmatched to any gene: 4. CDR1 and CDR2 (germline): MNHNS, SASEGT. This CDR3 is CASRETGGNYGYTF. For the CDR3, the DNA is TGTGCCAGCAGAGAGACAGGGGGAAACTATGGCTACACCTTC.

Ten or more counts support this clonotype. V and J are TRBV2 and TRBJ1-6, with 8 bases that match TRBD1. Looked up from germline, CDR1 is SNHLY and CDR2 is FYNNEI. V dropped 3 bases and J dropped 8; count of bases not matched to a gene: 9. CDR3 length: 16 amino acids. As DNA, the CDR3 is TGTGCCAGCAGTGATCCAGGGGGCGCCCCTTATTCACCCCTCCACTTT. Residues: CASSDPGGAPYSPLHF.